This TCR beta chain emerged from a study of cytomegalovirus exposure and HLA in healthy donors. Study-wide results and caveats: V- and J-gene trimming in TCR beta was tied to a missense DCLRE1C variant by an analysis performed later. Later analysis identified 16,000 or so TCR beta sequences associated with HLA alleles, using a false discovery rate threshold of 0.05.

PCR primers comprised 60 Vbeta and 13 Jbeta primers. This table comes from immunoSEQ multiplex PCR, and its TCRdb copy is limited to in-frame clones, with some not included. Of 100,000 to 150,000 clones listed, roughly four fifths are singletons. This clone was recorded a few times. Antigen: not known. The source is a young man in good health and CMV-seronegative. Input material: PBMCs.

CDR3 in DNA: TGTGCCAGCAACCCCGGGACAGGGACTGAAGCTTTCTTT. This codes for CASNPGTGTEAFF. This chain joins TRBV11-2 and TRBJ1-1; 9 bases fit TRBD1. With 7 bases clipped from V and 5 bases from J, the junction kept 5 bases outside the gene matches. The CDR3 sequence is 13 residues long. CDR1 SGHAT and CDR2 FQNNGV come from the germline V gene. The entire variable domain, with the rest obtained from reference TRBV11-2 and TRBJ1-1, is as follows: EAGVAQSPRYKIIEKRQSVAFWCNPISGHATLYWYQQILGQGPKLLIQFQNNGVVDDSQLPKDRFSAERLKGVDSTLKIQPAKLEDSAVYLCASNPGTGTEAFFGQGTRLTVV.